These T cell receptor beta chains were read from a single sample in a study of early T cells in non-severe SARS-CoV-2 infection. TCRdb reprocessed the 5' RACE reads with MiXCR, giving one entry per CDR3 protein. The table includes roughly 120,000 distinct CDR3 sequences, around 14% detected once. Sequenced input: whole blood. These receptors were collected from an adult who was a healthcare worker with PCR-confirmed SARS-CoV-2 infection or an uninfected control (not recorded which). Both conserved end residues are part of each CDR3. The D gene is left open where the match is weak. Size is omitted from some rows. Given values are once, few, many or a class for expanded clones.

cdr3_nt cdr3_aa d_call v_call clone_size j_call
TGCGCCAGCAGGCATATTCGGGACAGGGAGGGCAATGAGCAGTTCTTC CASRHIRDREGNEQFF TRBD1 TRBV4-1 few TRBJ2-1
TGTGCCAGCAGTGACAAGGCAGCGTTCTACAATGAGCAGTTCTTC CASSDKAAFYNEQFF - TRBV6-2/TRBV6-3 few TRBJ2-1
TGTGCCAGCTCACCACTGCAACCCGCGGAGCTGTTTTTT CASSPLQPAELFF - TRBV18 few TRBJ2-2
TGTGCCAGCAGCCGAGGGACAGGGAAGAACACTGAAGCTTTCTTT CASSRGTGKNTEAFF TRBD1 TRBV3-1 few TRBJ1-1
TGTGCCAGCAGTGAACTATTGAACACCGGGGAGCTGTTTTTT CASSELLNTGELFF - TRBV6-1 few TRBJ2-2
TGTGCCAGCAGCTCGACCGAGAACTATGGCTACACCTTC CASSSTENYGYTF - TRBV12-3/TRBV12-4 few TRBJ1-2
TGTGCCAGCAGTTTCCAGGGGGGAACTCAGCCCCAGCATTTT CASSFQGGTQPQHF TRBD1 TRBV12-3/TRBV12-4 - TRBJ1-5
TGTGCCAGTACGGGACAGGGGGCAGGAGATACGCAGTATTTT CASTGQGAGDTQYF TRBD1 TRBV6-4 few TRBJ2-3
TGTGCCAGCAGTCCTATCGGCCAAACCGGTCTCTATGGCTACACCTTC CASSPIGQTGLYGYTF - TRBV11-2 - TRBJ1-2
TGTGCCAGCAGCTCGTGGGGACCGATTGGGGATACGCAGTATTTT CASSSWGPIGDTQYF - TRBV11-2 many TRBJ2-3
TGCGCCAGCAGCTTGGTGGGAGCGGGGACAGCCTACGAGCAGTACTTC CASSLVGAGTAYEQYF - TRBV5-1 - TRBJ2-7
TGTGCCAGCAGCTTGACCGGCTACTCCTACGAGCAGTACTTC CASSLTGYSYEQYF - TRBV5-4 many TRBJ2-7
TGTGCCAGCAGCCTACCTGGGACAGGGGGGGTCGGGGAGCTGTTTTTT CASSLPGTGGVGELFF TRBD1 TRBV7-6 - TRBJ2-2
TGTGCCAGCAGTGAATCTGTATCTGGGGGGACCCAGTACTTC CASSESVSGGTQYF - TRBV2 - TRBJ2-5
TGTGCCAGCAGCTTAGCGAGTATCACCGGGGAGCTGTTTTTT CASSLASITGELFF - TRBV7-6 once TRBJ2-2
TGTGCCAGCAGAGAAGTCTTCGGGGGGGTCACAGATACGCAGTATTTT CASREVFGGVTDTQYF TRBD2 TRBV6-1 - TRBJ2-3
TGTGCCAGCAGTGAAACCGGGACAGTACCCTACGAGCAGTACTTC CASSETGTVPYEQYF TRBD1 TRBV6-1 few TRBJ2-7
TGTGCCAGCAGCTTACCAGCGGGGGGAACCTACAATGAGCAGTTCTTC CASSLPAGGTYNEQFF TRBD2 TRBV7-9 few TRBJ2-1
TGTGCCAGCGGTGGGGTTTCGGGTGGCTACACCTTC CASGGVSGGYTF - TRBV12-3/TRBV12-4 - TRBJ1-2
TGCAGCGTTGAAGTGACACCGAACACTGAAGCTTTCTTT CSVEVTPNTEAFF - TRBV29-1 many TRBJ1-1
TGCGCCAGCAGCACCCAAGAGACCCAGTACTTC CASSTQETQYF - TRBV5-1 - TRBJ2-5
TGTGCCAGCGTGGGACTAGCGGGGGGGAATGAGCAGTTCTTC CASVGLAGGNEQFF TRBD2 TRBV18 - TRBJ2-1
TGTGCCACTAGCTTAGCGGATGACGGCCACGAGCAGTACTTC CATSLADDGHEQYF - TRBV24-1 - TRBJ2-7
TGTGCCAGCAGCCCTGAGGTACCCACAGATACGCAGTATTTT CASSPEVPTDTQYF - TRBV3-1 few TRBJ2-3
TGCAGCGTATTGCCTACAGAAGAACCTTATGGCTACACCTTC CSVLPTEEPYGYTF - TRBV29-1 few TRBJ1-2
TGTGCCAGCAGCCCGAGGGGGAGGGGGTCTGGCACTGAAGCTTTCTTT CASSPRGRGSGTEAFF - TRBV3-1 - TRBJ1-1
TGTGCCAGCAGCCCACCGGGACAGGGGTCCTATGGCTACACCTTC CASSPPGQGSYGYTF TRBD1 TRBV7-2 few TRBJ1-2
TGCAGTGCGCCCCCCGGGAACACAGATACGCAGTATTTT CSAPPGNTDTQYF - TRBV20-1 - TRBJ2-3
TGTGCCAGCAGCCAGCCGACAGCCAGCGGGGGCTACACCTTC CASSQPTASGGYTF - TRBV3-1 - TRBJ1-2
TGTGCCAGCAGTGCCGAACACGGGGCCAACGTCCTGACTTTC CASSAEHGANVLTF - TRBV6-4 - TRBJ2-6
TGTGCCAGCAGCGCAGGGATCTCTGGGGCCAACGTCCTGACTTTC CASSAGISGANVLTF - TRBV6-5 few TRBJ2-6
TGCAGCGTTGAGGTGGGGATGGGACACCTCTCTGGAAACACCATATATTTT CSVEVGMGHLSGNTIYF - TRBV29-1 few TRBJ1-3
TGTGCCAGCAGTTTCTCAGGGGAGGATGGCTACACCTTC CASSFSGEDGYTF - TRBV2 - TRBJ1-2